Sequencing of this T cell receptor beta chain was carried out in a study of cytotoxic CD8 clonotypes in ibrutinib-treated CLL. Overall study: Partial responses totalled about 24 and complete responses 2; after median approximately 64 months, 14 remained remitted and approximately twelve progressed. After treatment lasting a median approximately eleven months, range 6 to 36, response samples were collected.

This CDR3 spans 13 amino acids. The V end lost 1 base, the J end lost 10 bases, and 9 bases lay between the germline ends. Germline V CDR1 and CDR2: SGHDT, YYEEEE. Concerning this clone itself: The antigen is unknown.

Study findings and constraints: The clonality went up when patients responded to ibrutinib and dropped back toward baseline at progression.

Produced via immunoSEQ multiplex PCR; TCRdb's table is partial and in-frame only. The table records 150,000 or so clones, more than 75% of them present only once. Sequenced material: PBMCs, taken after 36 months of ibrutinib treatment. This clonotype was obtained from a human donor with chronic lymphocytic leukemia. This chain joins TRBV5-6 and TRBJ1-6, with unresolved D. The CDR3 region is CASSLPAASPLHF. Here the CDR3 DNA reads TGTGCCAGCAGCTTGCCGGCTGCGTCACCCCTCCACTTT. Using reference TRBV5-6 and TRBJ1-6 for the parts outside the CDR3, the full variable domain is DAGVTQSPTHLIKTRGQQVTLRCSPKSGHDTVSWYQQALGQGPQFIFQYYEEEERQRGNFPDRFSGHQFPNYSSELNVNALLLGDSALYLCASSLPAASPLHFGNGTRLTVT.